A selection of T cell receptor beta chains follows, all from one sample in a study of T cells expressing NK-cell markers. With the 5' RACE reads reprocessed, TCRdb shows one record per CDR3 protein and no DNA. The data include 500,000 or so distinct CDR3 sequences; the top ten clones carry around 4%. Sequenced input: blood T cells: a sorted CD56 or NKG2C T cell subset, CD4+ or CD8+ T cells, or bulk PBMC T cells (not recorded which). These receptors originate from a man aged 18 to 30 in good health. Both conserved end residues are part of each CDR3.

CDR3: CASSPFISSYNEQFF; length: 15; J: TRBJ2-1; V: TRBV7-2
CDR3: CASSPRTGGKVELFF; length: 15; J: TRBJ2-2; V: TRBV27
CDR3: CSVGRRGLSYEQYF; length: 14; J: TRBJ2-7; V: TRBV29-1
CDR3: CASSPSGGTAITGELFF; length: 17; J: TRBJ2-2; V: TRBV18
CDR3: CASSPQTGILQETQYF; length: 16; J: TRBJ2-5; V: TRBV5-1
CDR3: CSASSSYGRFSYEQYF; length: 16; J: TRBJ2-7; V: TRBV20-1
CDR3: CASSLGQELAKNIQYF; length: 16; J: TRBJ2-4; V: TRBV7-9
CDR3: CSVAGGFGTEAFF; length: 13; J: TRBJ1-1; V: TRBV29-1
CDR3: CASSQQQGLQGYEQYF; length: 16; J: TRBJ2-7; V: TRBV4-3
CDR3: CASSQGRLAGSYEQYF; length: 16; J: TRBJ2-7; V: TRBV3-1
CDR3: CASSQDSGRETQYF; length: 14; J: TRBJ2-5; V: TRBV14
CDR3: CATSDLFRGGNEQFF; length: 15; J: TRBJ2-1; V: TRBV24-1
CDR3: CASSTRTPRYFF; length: 12; J: TRBJ2-1; V: TRBV19
CDR3: CASSYQARAGELFF; length: 14; J: TRBJ2-2; V: TRBV6-5
CDR3: CASPDTGELFF; length: 11; J: TRBJ2-2; V: TRBV27
CDR3: CASSVRDRGAGELFF; length: 15; J: TRBJ2-2; V: TRBV9
CDR3: CATRGGVNYGYTF; length: 13; J: TRBJ1-2; V: TRBV15
CDR3: CASSEGERNLNTEAFF; length: 16; J: TRBJ1-1; V: TRBV6-1
CDR3: CASSLNLQGISETQYF; length: 16; J: TRBJ2-5; V: TRBV12-3/TRBV12-4